These 22 T cell receptor beta chains came from one sample sequenced in a study of blood T cells in healthy people across ages. Through a sample-barcoded 5' primer and a J-beta primer mix, a second PCR was run for roughly 7 to 11 cycles. TCRdb itself ran the 5' RACE reads through MiXCR, one entry per CDR3 protein. This sample yields over a million distinct CDR3 sequences, of which 40% to 50% are seen a single time; about 20% belongs to the top ten. The material sequenced was blood. The receptors originated from a woman aged 55-70 years in good health.

The CDR3 DNA reads as TGTGCCATCGGGCTGAGGGAGGCGACCACCGGGGAGCTGTTTTTT. Amino acid sequence: CAIGLREATTGELFF. This chain links TRBV10-3 with TRBJ2-2, with D possibly being TRBD2 (6 bases). Trimming took 8 bases from V and 4 from J, leaving 17 bases between them. Looked up from germline, CDR1 is ENHRY and CDR2 is SYGVKD. The CDR3 is made up of 15 amino acids.

The V and J genes are TRBV29-1 and TRBJ2-3, with D perhaps being TRBD1 or TRBD2 (5 bases each). The CDR3 length is 14 residues. Deletions cut 4 bases from V and 0 bases from J, with 11 bases between. Looked up from germline, CDR1 is SQVTM and CDR2 is ANQGSEA. CDR3 protein: CSVGGITSTDTQYF. For the CDR3, the DNA is TGCAGCGTTGGGGGGATTACTAGCACAGATACGCAGTATTTT.

This clonotype was counted ten times or more. This chain links TRBV29-1 with TRBJ2-7; D unclear. Germline assignment: CDR1 SQVTM and CDR2 ANQGSEA. The germline V and J ends were trimmed by 7 bases and 4 bases, with 11 bases remaining between them. The CDR3 contains 11 residues. The CDR3 DNA follows: TGCAGCGCCCTGGGCGGTTACGAGCAGTACTTC. Its protein product is CSALGGYEQYF.

The chain links TRBV6-6 to TRBJ2-1; possible D gene TRBD1, 7 bases. The CDR3 is 16 residues long. Germline CDR1 and CDR2: MNHNY and SVGAGI (reference sequence). V shed 5 bases and J shed 7 bases, with 21 bases lying between them. In DNA form, the CDR3 reads TGTGCCAGCAGTCAATGGGGCAGGGGGGTTGGGAATGAGCAGTTCTTC. Translating gives CASSQWGRGVGNEQFF.

This clonotype was found a few times. The gene calls are TRBV27 and TRBJ2-5; 12 bases fit TRBD1. From germline, CDR1 is MNHEY and CDR2 SMNVEV (reference sequence). J lost 4 bases, V lost 5 bases, and 5 bases had no gene match. The CDR3 runs to 15 residues. The CDR3 loop reads CASSVGDRGRETQYF. The CDR3 coding sequence is TGTGCCAGCAGTGTAGGGGACAGGGGGCGAGAGACCCAGTACTTC.

This chain uses TRBV6-5 with TRBJ2-3, with 9 bases fitting TRBD2. The length of the CDR3 is 12 residues. Germline V gene sequence: CDR1 MNHEY, CDR2 SVGAGI. The junction had 2 bases not matched to a gene; V was cut back by 7 bases and J by 6 bases. The CDR3 loop reads CASTGTSDTQYF. CDR3 nucleotides: TGTGCCAGCACAGGGACTAGCGATACGCAGTATTTT.

This clonotype was observed a handful of times. J is TRBJ1-5 and V is TRBV7-9; 8 nucleotides match TRBD1. With V trimmed by 1 base and J by 5 bases, 4 bases remained unmatched. The germline V gene encodes CDR1 SEHNR and CDR2 FQNEAQ (reference sequence). The CDR3 totals 15 residues. DNA of the CDR3: TGTGCCAGCAGCTTAGGGACAGGGCTGGATCAGCCCCAGCATTTT. As protein: CASSLGTGLDQPQHF. The full variable domain, in which reference TRBV7-9 and TRBJ1-5 provide the parts outside the CDR3, is DTGVSQNPRHKITKRGQNVTFRCDPISEHNRLYWYRQTLGQGPEFLTYFQNEAQLEKSRLLSDRFSAERPKGSFSTLEIQRTEQGDSAMYLCASSLGTGLDQPQHFGDGTRLSIL.

The chain uses TRBV11-1 and TRBJ2-3, with 9 bases matching TRBD2. The CDR3 consists of 15 residues. Germline loops: CDR1 SGHAT, CDR2 FQDESV (reference sequence). The J segment lost 1 base and the V segment lost 5 bases, leaving 4 bases of the junction unmatched. CDR3: CASSQRTSGTDTQYF. CDR3 in DNA: TGTGCCAGCAGCCAGCGGACTAGCGGCACAGATACGCAGTATTTT.

V gene TRBV20-1 combines with J gene TRBJ2-3; 7 nucleotides align to TRBD2. This CDR3 is 14 amino acids long. CDR1 is DFQATT and CDR2 is SNEGSKA in the germline V gene (reference sequence). The J segment lost 0 bases and the V segment lost 6 bases, leaving 6 bases of the junction unmatched. Here the CDR3 DNA reads TGCAGTGCGGGGGGTAGCGGGAGCACAGATACGCAGTATTTT. Protein sequence: CSAGGSGSTDTQYF.

The chain links TRBV15 to TRBJ2-3; D is perhaps TRBD2 (6 bases). Germline CDR1 LNHNV, CDR2 YYDKDF (reference sequence). CDR3 length: 15 amino acids. Deletions cut 1 base from V and 6 bases from J, with 14 bases between. CDR3 DNA sequence: TGTGCCACCAGCAGAGGTTCCGGGACTTTGGATACGCAGTATTTT. Translation gives CATSRGSGTLDTQYF.

The genes are TRBV30 and TRBJ2-1; 10 nucleotides match TRBD2. The end of the DNA aligns better with TRBJ2-7, so the J call may be wrong. This CDR3 is 12 amino acids long. Germline CDR1 and CDR2: GTSNPN and SVGIG (reference sequence). CDR3 sequence: CAGTSATYEQYF. DNA for the CDR3: TGTGCCGGGACTAGCGCGACCTACGAGCAGTACTTC.

This clonotype was seen a few times. The chain carries TRBV28 and TRBJ1-2; D is uncertain. The CDR3 runs 18 residues. CDR1 MDHEN and CDR2 SYDVKM come from the germline V gene. The V and J ends lost 1 base and 0 bases respectively, with 18 bases between them. CDR3 nucleotides: TGTGCCAGCAGTTTATCGGACTCGGATAGAGATTCTAACTATGGCTACACCTTC. Translation gives CASSLSDSDRDSNYGYTF.

This clonotype turned up a few times. V is TRBV3-1 and J is TRBJ2-3; 11 bases are shared with TRBD2. Germline assignment: CDR1 LGHDT and CDR2 YNNKEL (reference sequence). Trimming removed 0 bases from V and 5 bases from J; junction bases left unmatched: 4. CDR3 length: 16 amino acids. Here the CDR3 reads CASSQDTSGSGDTQYF. CDR3 DNA: TGTGCCAGCAGCCAAGATACTAGCGGGAGTGGAGATACGCAGTATTTT.

The chain has TRBV10-3 and TRBJ2-3; no clear D gene. Trimming left V 6 bases short and J 1 base short, with 8 bases between. Germline assignment: CDR1 ENHRY and CDR2 SYGVKD. CDR3 size: 13 residues. CDR3 in DNA: TGTGCCATCAGGGCCCAGGGCACAGATACGCAGTATTTT. Residues: CAIRAQGTDTQYF.

This clonotype has more than one count but fewer than ten. The chain is built from TRBV7-6 and TRBJ2-7; D possibly corresponds to TRBD1 (7 bases). The J call is doubtful: the DNA matches TRBJ2-5 better. The CDR3 totals 13 residues. CDR1 is SGHVS and CDR2 is FNYEAQ in the germline V gene. CDR3 sequence: CASSSAGGKTQYF. DNA for the CDR3: TGTGCCAGCAGCTCGGCAGGGGGGAAGACCCAGTACTTC.

J is TRBJ2-3 and V is TRBV9; TRBD2 matches 10 bases. The CDR3 length is 17 residues. The V gene end was trimmed by 3 bases and the J gene end by 3 bases; junction bases not matched to a gene: 10. The germline V gene encodes CDR1 SGDLS and CDR2 YYNGEE. CDR3 nucleotides: TGTGCCAGCAGCGCTGACCTAGCGGGAGAAGGTACAGATACGCAGTATTTT. Residues: CASSADLAGEGTDTQYF. Looking up the rest from reference TRBV9 and TRBJ2-3 gives the full variable domain: DSGVTQTPKHLITATGQRVTLRCSPRSGDLSVYWYQQSLDQGLQFLIQYYNGEERAKGNILERFSAQQFPDLHSELNLSSLELGDSALYFCASSADLAGEGTDTQYFGPGTRLTVL.

The rearrangement uses TRBV3-1 and TRBJ2-7; 7 positions match TRBD2. The V gene end was trimmed by 0 bases and the J gene end by 7 bases; junction bases not matched to a gene: 15. The CDR3 extends over 17 amino acids. The germline CDR1 and CDR2 sequences are LGHDT and YNNKEL (reference sequence). The DNA for the CDR3 is TGTGCCAGCAGCCAAGAATGGGCTGGGCGGGAGAGGAATGAGCAGTACTTC. This gives the protein CASSQEWAGRERNEQYF.

The chain couples TRBV11-2 to TRBJ2-3, with 10 bases that match TRBD2. With 5 bases clipped from V and 2 bases from J, the junction kept 7 bases outside the gene matches. Germline CDR1 SGHAT, CDR2 FQNNGV. This CDR3 contains 16 residues. The CDR3 loop reads CASSLQGLAYTDTQYF. CDR3 DNA sequence: TGTGCCAGCAGCCTACAGGGACTAGCGTACACAGATACGCAGTATTTT. The whole variable domain, remainder taken from reference TRBV11-2 and TRBJ2-3, is EAGVAQSPRYKIIEKRQSVAFWCNPISGHATLYWYQQILGQGPKLLIQFQNNGVVDDSQLPKDRFSAERLKGVDSTLKIQPAKLEDSAVYLCASSLQGLAYTDTQYFGPGTRLTVL.

This clonotype showed up just a few times. The rearrangement links TRBV6-2 or TRBV6-3 to TRBJ1-1; maybe TRBD1 (5 bases). V was trimmed by 2 bases and J by 2 bases, leaving 12 bases between them. CDR3 length: 15 residues. The V gene's germline CDR1 is MNHEY and CDR2 SVGEGT. This chain's CDR3 is CASSYQGRANTEAFF. CDR3 sequence (DNA): TGTGCCAGCAGTTACCAGGGAAGGGCAAACACTGAAGCTTTCTTT.

This clonotype was observed a handful of times. The chain combines TRBV28 with TRBJ2-3; 9 bases align to TRBD2. The CDR3 runs 15 residues. J was trimmed by 4 bases and V by 3 bases; bases with no gene match: 5. Per the germline V gene, CDR1 is MDHEN and CDR2 is SYDVKM. The CDR3 is CASSFFSGRADTQYF. The CDR3 nucleotides read TGTGCCAGCAGTTTTTTTAGCGGGAGAGCAGATACGCAGTATTTT. The whole variable domain, filled in from reference TRBV28 and TRBJ2-3, reads DVKVTQSSRYLVKRTGEKVFLECVQDMDHENMFWYRQDPGLGLRLIYFSYDVKMKEKGDIPEGYSVSREKKERFSLILESASTNQTSMYLCASSFFSGRADTQYFGPGTRLTVL.

Only one count was recorded for this clonotype. This chain links TRBV11-2 with TRBJ2-7; the match to TRBD1 covers 10 bases. V was pared by 4 bases and J by 2 bases, with 17 bases of the junction left unmatched. This CDR3 is 19 amino acids long. CDR1 SGHAT and CDR2 FQNNGV come from the germline V gene. CDR3 bases: TGTGCCAGCAGCTCCTCGGGACAGGGGTTTTTATTGGGGACCTACGAGCAGTACTTC. Translated, it gives CASSSSGQGFLLGTYEQYF.

The J gene is TRBJ2-1, the V gene TRBV10-3; tentative D call: TRBD2 (5 bases). Looked up from germline, CDR1 is ENHRY and CDR2 is SYGVKD. This CDR3 has 12 residues. V dropped 6 bases and J dropped 12 bases, with 15 bases sitting between them. Written as DNA, the CDR3 is TGTGCCATCAGCCCAGGACCCGCGGGGCAGTTCTTC. This sequence encodes CAISPGPAGQFF.